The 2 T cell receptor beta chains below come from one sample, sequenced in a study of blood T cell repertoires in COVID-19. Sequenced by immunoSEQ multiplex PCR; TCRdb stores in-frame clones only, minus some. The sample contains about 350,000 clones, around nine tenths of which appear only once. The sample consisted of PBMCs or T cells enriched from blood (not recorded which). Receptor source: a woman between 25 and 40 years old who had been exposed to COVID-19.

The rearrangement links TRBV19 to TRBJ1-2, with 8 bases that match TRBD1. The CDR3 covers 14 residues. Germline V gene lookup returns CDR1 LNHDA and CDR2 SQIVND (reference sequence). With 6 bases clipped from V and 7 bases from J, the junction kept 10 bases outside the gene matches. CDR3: CASRPDREIGGYTF. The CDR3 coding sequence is TGTGCCAGTAGACCGGACAGGGAGATTGGTGGCTACACCTTC.

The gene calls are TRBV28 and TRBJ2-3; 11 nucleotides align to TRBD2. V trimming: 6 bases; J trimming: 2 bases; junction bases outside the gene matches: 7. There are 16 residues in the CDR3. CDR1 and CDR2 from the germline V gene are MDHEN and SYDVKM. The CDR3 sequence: CASSSGLAGVTDTQYF. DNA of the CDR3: TGTGCCAGCAGCTCAGGACTAGCGGGCGTCACAGATACGCAGTATTTT.